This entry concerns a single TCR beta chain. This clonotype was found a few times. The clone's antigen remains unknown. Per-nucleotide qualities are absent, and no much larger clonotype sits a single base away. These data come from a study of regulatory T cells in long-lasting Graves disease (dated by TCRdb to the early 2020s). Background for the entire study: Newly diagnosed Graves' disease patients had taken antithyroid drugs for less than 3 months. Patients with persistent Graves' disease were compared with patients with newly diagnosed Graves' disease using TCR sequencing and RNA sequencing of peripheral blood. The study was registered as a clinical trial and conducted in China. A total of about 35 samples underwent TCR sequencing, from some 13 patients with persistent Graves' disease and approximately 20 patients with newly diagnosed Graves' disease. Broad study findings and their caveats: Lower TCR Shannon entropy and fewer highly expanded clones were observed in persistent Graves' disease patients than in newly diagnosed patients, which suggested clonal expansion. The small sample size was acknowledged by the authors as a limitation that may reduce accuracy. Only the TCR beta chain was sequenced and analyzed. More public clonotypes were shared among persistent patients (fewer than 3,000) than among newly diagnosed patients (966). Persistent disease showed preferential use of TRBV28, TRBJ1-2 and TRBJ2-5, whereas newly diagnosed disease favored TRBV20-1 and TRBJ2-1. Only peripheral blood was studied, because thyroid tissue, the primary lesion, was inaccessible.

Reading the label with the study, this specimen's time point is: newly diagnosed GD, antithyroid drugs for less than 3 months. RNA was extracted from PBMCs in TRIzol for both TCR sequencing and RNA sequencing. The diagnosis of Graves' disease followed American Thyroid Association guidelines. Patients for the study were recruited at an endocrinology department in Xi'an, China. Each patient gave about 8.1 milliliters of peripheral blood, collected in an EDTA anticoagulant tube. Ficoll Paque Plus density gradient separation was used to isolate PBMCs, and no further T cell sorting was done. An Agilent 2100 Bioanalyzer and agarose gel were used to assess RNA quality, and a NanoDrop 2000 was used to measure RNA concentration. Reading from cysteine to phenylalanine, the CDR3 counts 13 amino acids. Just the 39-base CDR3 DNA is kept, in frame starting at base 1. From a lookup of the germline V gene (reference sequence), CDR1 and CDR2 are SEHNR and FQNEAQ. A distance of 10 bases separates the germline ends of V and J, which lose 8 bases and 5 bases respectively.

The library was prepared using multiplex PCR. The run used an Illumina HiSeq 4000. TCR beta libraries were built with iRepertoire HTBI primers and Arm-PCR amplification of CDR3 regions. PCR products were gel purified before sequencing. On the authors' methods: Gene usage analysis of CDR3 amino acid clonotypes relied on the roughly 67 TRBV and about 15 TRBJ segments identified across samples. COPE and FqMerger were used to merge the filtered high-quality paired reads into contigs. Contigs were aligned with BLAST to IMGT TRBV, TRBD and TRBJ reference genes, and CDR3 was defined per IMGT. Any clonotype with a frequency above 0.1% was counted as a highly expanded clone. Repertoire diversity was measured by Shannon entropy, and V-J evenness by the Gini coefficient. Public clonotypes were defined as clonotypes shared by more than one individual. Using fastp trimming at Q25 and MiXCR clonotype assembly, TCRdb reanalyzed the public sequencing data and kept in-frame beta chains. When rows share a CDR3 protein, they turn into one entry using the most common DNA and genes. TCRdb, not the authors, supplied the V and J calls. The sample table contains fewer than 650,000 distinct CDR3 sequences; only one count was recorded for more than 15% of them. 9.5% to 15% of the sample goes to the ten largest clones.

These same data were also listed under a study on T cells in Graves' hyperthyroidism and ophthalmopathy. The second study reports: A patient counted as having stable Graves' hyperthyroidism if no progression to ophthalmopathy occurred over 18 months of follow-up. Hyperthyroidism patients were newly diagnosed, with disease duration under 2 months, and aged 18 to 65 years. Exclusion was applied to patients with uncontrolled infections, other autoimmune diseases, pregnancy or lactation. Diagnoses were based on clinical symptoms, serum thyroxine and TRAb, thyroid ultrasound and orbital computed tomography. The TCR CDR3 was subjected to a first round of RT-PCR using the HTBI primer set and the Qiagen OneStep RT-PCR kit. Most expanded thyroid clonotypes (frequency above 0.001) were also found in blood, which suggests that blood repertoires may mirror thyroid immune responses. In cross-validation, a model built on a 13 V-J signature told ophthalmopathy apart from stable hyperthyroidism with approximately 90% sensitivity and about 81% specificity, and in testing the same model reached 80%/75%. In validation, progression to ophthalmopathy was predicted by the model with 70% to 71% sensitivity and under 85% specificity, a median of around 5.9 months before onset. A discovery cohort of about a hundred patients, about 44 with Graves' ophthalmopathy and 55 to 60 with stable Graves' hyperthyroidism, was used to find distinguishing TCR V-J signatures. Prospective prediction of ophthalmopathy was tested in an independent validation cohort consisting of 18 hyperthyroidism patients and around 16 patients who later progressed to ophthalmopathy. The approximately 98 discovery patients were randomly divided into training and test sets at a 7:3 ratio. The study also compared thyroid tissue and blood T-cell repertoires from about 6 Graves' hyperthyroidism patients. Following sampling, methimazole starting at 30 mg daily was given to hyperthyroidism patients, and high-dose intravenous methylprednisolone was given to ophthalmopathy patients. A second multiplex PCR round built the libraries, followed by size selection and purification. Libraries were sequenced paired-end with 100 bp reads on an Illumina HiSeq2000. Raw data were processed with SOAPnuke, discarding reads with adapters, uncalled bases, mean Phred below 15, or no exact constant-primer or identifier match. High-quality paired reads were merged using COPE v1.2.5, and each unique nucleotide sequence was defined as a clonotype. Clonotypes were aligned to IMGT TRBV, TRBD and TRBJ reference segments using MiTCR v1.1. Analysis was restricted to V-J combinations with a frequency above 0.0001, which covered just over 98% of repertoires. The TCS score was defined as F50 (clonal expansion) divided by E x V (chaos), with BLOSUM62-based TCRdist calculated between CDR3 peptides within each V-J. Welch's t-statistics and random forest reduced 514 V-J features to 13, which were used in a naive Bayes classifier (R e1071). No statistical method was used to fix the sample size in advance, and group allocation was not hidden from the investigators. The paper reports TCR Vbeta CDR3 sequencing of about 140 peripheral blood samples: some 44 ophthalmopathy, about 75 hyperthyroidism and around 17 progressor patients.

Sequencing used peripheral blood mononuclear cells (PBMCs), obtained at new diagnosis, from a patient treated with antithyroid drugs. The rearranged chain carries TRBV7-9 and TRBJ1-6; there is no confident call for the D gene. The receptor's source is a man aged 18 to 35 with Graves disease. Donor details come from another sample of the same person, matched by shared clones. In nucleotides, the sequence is TGTGCCAGCCAGGTAGCGAATAATTCACCCCTCCACTTT. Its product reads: CASQVANNSPLHF.